The 3 T cell receptor beta chains reported below all come from one sample, sequenced in a study of shared clonotypes between healthy human individuals. Method: immunoSEQ multiplex PCR; TCRdb's copy keeps in-frame clones and lacks some. The table lists some 100,000 clones, about 71% of them singletons. The material sequenced was memory CD8+ T cells sorted from blood. Sample subset: CD45RO+ cells pooled with CCR7-negative TemRA cells. The source is a woman aged 25 to 39 in good health.

The chain joins TRBV6-4 to TRBJ2-5; D gene unclear. This CDR3 is 14 amino acids long. Trimming removed 6 bases from V and 4 bases from J, with 15 bases in between. The V gene's germline CDR1 is MRHNA and CDR2 SNTAGT. CDR3 residues: CASRALYLPETQYF. CDR3 DNA: TGTGCCAGCAGAGCCTTGTACCTTCCAGAGACCCAGTACTTC.

The chain has TRBV16 and TRBJ2-7; D is uncertain. Germline CDR1 reads KGHSY; CDR2 reads FQNENV. Trimming removed 0 bases from V and 4 bases from J, with 4 bases in between. There are 12 residues in the CDR3. In DNA, the CDR3 is TGTGCCAGCAGCCAATCGATATACGAGCAGTACTTC. Protein: CASSQSIYEQYF.

The V call is TRBV6-6, the J call TRBJ2-1; 8 nucleotides match TRBD2. After removal of 0 bases from V and 6 bases from J, the junction contained 1 base not matched to a gene. Germline V lookup: CDR1 MNHNY, CDR2 SVGAGI (reference sequence). This CDR3 has 14 amino acids. CDR3 sequence: CASSYSAGGNEQFF. CDR3 nucleotides: TGTGCCAGCAGTTACTCCGCGGGGGGCAATGAGCAGTTCTTC.